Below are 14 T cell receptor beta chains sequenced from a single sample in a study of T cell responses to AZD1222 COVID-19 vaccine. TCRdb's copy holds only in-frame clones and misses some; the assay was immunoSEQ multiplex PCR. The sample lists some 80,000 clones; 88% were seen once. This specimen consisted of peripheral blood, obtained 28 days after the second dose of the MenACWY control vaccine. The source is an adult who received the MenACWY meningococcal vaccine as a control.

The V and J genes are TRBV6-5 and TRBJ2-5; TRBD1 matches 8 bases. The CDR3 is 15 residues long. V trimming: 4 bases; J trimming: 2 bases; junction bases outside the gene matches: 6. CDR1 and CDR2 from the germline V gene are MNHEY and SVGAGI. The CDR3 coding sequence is TGTGCCAGCAGTTCCGGACAGGGTACACAAGAGACCCAGTACTTC. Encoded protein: CASSSGQGTQETQYF.

The CDR3 sequence: CASSYRDRGVDTQYF. CDR3 nucleotides: TGTGCCAGCAGTTACCGGGACAGGGGAGTGGATACGCAGTATTTT. This chain connects TRBV2 to TRBJ2-3; 10 bases match TRBD1. The CDR3 runs to 15 residues. The V and J ends lost 5 bases and 6 bases, in that order; junction bases with no gene match: 8. CDR1 SNHLY and CDR2 FYNNEI come from the germline V gene.

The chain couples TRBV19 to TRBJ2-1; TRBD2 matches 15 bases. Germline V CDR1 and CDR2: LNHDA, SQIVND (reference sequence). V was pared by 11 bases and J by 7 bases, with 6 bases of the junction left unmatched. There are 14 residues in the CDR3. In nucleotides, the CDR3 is TGTGCCGTCGGACTAGCGGGGGGGCGGAATGAGCAGTTCTTC. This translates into CAVGLAGGRNEQFF.

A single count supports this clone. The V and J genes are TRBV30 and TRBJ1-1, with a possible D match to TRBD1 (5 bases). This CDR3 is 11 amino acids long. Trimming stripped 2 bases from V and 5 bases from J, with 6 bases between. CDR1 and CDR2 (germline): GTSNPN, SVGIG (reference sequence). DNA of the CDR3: TGTGCCTGGAGTCGGGGGACTGAAGCTTTCTTT. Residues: CAWSRGTEAFF.

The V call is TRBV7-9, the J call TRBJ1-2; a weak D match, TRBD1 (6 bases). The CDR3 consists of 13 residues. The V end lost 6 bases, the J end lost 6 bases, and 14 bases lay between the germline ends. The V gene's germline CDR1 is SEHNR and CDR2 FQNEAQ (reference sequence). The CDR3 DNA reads TGTGCCAGCAGATTGGGGGCGGCGGATGGCTACACCTTC. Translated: CASRLGAADGYTF.

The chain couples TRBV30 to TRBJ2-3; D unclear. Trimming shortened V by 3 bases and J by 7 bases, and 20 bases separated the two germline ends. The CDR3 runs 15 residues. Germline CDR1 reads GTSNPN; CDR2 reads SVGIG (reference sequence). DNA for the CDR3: TGTGCCTGGAGGCAGACCACCTCCCTTTCTAATACGCAGTATTTT. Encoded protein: CAWRQTTSLSNTQYF.

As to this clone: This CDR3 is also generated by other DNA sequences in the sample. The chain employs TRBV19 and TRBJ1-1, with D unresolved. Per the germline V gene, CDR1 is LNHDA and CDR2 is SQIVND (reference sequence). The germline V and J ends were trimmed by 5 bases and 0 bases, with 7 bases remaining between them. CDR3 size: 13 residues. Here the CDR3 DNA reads TGTGCCAGTAGTTCAACAGTGAACACTGAAGCTTTCTTT. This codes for CASSSTVNTEAFF. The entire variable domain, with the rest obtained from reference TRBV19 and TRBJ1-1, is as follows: DGGITQSPKYLFRKEGQNVTLSCEQNLNHDAMYWYRQDPGQGLRLIYYSQIVNDFQKGDIAEGYSVSREKKESFPLTVTSAQKNPTAFYLCASSSTVNTEAFFGQGTRLTVV.

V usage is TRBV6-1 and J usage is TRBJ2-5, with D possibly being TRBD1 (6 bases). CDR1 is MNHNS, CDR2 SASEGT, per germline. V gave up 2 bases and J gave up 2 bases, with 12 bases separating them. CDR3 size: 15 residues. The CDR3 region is CASSESRGGQETQYF. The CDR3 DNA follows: TGTGCCAGCAGTGAATCCAGGGGTGGGCAAGAGACCCAGTACTTC.

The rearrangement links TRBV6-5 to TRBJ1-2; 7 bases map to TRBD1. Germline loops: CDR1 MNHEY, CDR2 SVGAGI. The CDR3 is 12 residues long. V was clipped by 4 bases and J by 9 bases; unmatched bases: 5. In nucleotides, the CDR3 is TGTGCCAGCAGTTGGACAGGACGGAGCTACACCTTC. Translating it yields CASSWTGRSYTF.

The CDR3 DNA follows: TGTGCCAGTAGTATGCGACAGGGGGCTCGCACTGAAGCTTTCTTT. It encodes CASSMRQGARTEAFF. V and J are TRBV19 and TRBJ1-1, with 10 bases aligning to TRBD1. V was clipped by 3 bases and J by 4 bases; unmatched bases: 5. This CDR3 has 15 residues. Germline V gene data show CDR1 as LNHDA and CDR2 as SQIVND (reference sequence).

The CDR3 loop is CASSLKPSWEKLFF. In nucleotides, the CDR3 is TGTGCCAGCAGTTTAAAGCCTTCGTGGGAAAAACTGTTTTTT. The V and J genes are TRBV28 and TRBJ1-4; the D is unclear. This CDR3 has 14 amino acids. The V end was cut by 2 bases, the J end by 8 bases, with 12 bases between. CDR1 and CDR2 (germline): MDHEN, SYDVKM.

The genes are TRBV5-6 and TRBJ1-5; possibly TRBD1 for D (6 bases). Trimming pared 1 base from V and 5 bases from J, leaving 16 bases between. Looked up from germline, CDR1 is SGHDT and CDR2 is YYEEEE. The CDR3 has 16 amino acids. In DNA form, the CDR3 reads TGTGCCAGCAGCTTGTTGACAGGCCCTGTGGATCAGCCCCAGCATTTT. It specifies CASSLLTGPVDQPQHF.

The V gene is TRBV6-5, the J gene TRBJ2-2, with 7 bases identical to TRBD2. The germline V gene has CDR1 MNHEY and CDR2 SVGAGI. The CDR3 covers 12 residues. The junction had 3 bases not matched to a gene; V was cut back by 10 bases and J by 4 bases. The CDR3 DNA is TGTGCCACCACGGGGGGCACCGGGGAGCTGTTTTTT. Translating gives CATTGGTGELFF.

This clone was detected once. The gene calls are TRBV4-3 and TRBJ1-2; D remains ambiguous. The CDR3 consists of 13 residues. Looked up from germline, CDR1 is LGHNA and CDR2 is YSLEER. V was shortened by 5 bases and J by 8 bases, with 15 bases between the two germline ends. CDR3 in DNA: TGCGCCAGCAGCTCCCTCTCCACCAGGGGCTACACCTTC. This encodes CASSSLSTRGYTF.